These 21 T cell receptor beta chains were sequenced from one sample in a study of blood T cell repertoires in COVID-19. Measured with immunoSEQ multiplex PCR; TCRdb has only the in-frame clones, and not every one. The table includes more than 400,000 clones, 70% to 90% detected once. The specimen was peripheral blood. All receptors come from a human donor in a cohort sampled during active COVID-19.

Turning to this clone: Other nucleotide sequences in the sample specify the same CDR3. The chain recombines TRBV7-9 with TRBJ1-5; D remains unclear. Germline V lookup: CDR1 SEHNR, CDR2 FQNEAQ (reference sequence). CDR3 length: 14 amino acids. Deletions cut 0 bases from V and 0 bases from J, with 3 bases between. As DNA, the CDR3 is TGTGCCAGCAGCTTAGCCGGTAGCAATCAGCCCCAGCATTTT. Its translation: CASSLAGSNQPQHF.

The gene calls are TRBV18 and TRBJ2-7, with 9 bases aligning to TRBD1. Germline values: CDR1 KGHSH, CDR2 LQKENI. CDR3 length equals 16 residues. With V trimmed by 3 bases and J by 0 bases, 6 bases remained unmatched. The CDR3 nucleotides are TGTGCCAGCTCACCCATACTACAGGGGGCCTCCTACGAGCAGTACTTC. It yields the protein CASSPILQGASYEQYF. Combining the CDR3 with reference TRBV18 and TRBJ2-7 gives the whole variable domain NAGVMQNPRHLVRRRGQEARLRCSPMKGHSHVYWYRQLPEEGLKFMVYLQKENIIDESGMPKERFSAEFPKEGPSILRIQQVVRGDSAAYFCASSPILQGASYEQYFGPGTRLTVT.

This sequence joins TRBV30 and TRBJ2-7, with 11 positions matching TRBD1. CDR1 GTSNPN and CDR2 SVGIG come from the germline V gene (reference sequence). This CDR3 spans 14 amino acids. V was clipped by 1 base and J by 4 bases; unmatched bases: 3. The CDR3 is CAWSADRGPYEQYF. The CDR3, as DNA: TGTGCCTGGAGTGCGGACAGGGGGCCGTACGAGCAGTACTTC.

The genes are TRBV12-3 or TRBV12-4 and TRBJ1-6, with D unresolved. The V gene lost 3 bases and the J gene lost 10 bases, with 7 bases spanning the gap. There are 12 residues in the CDR3. The CDR3, as DNA: TGTGCCAGCAGTTTCGTTCAGTCACCCCTCCACTTT. Protein sequence: CASSFVQSPLHF.

CDR3 sequence (DNA): TGTGCCAGCAGCTTATACCAGAATGAGCAGTTCTTC. It translates to CASSLYQNEQFF. V gene TRBV7-2 combines with J gene TRBJ2-1; D remains ambiguous. Germline CDR1 and CDR2: SGHTA and FQGNSA. The CDR3 is 12 amino acids. Trimming shortened V by 2 bases and J by 7 bases, and 6 bases separated the two germline ends.

The genes are TRBV19 and TRBJ1-3; D is undetermined. The ends were cut back, 9 bases at V and 0 bases at J, with 12 bases in the middle. The germline V gene encodes CDR1 LNHDA and CDR2 SQIVND (reference sequence). This CDR3 is 14 amino acids long. CDR3 protein: CASLTWSSGNTIYF. For the CDR3, the DNA is TGTGCCAGCCTCACTTGGAGCTCTGGAAACACCATATATTTT.

This chain connects TRBV6-6 to TRBJ2-7; TRBD2 aligns across 8 bases. The V segment lost 4 bases and the J segment 2 bases; nucleotides outside the gene matches: 7. Germline lookup yields CDR1 MNHNY and CDR2 SVGAGI (reference sequence). The CDR3 consists of 15 residues. The CDR3 is CASSSLTGGPYEQYF. The CDR3 DNA sequence: TGTGCCAGCAGTTCCCTTACGGGAGGGCCCTACGAGCAGTACTTC.

V usage is TRBV7-9 and J usage is TRBJ2-3; 7 bases are a match to TRBD1. The junction had 11 bases not matched to a gene; V was cut back by 4 bases and J by 4 bases. From germline, CDR1 is SEHNR and CDR2 FQNEAQ (reference sequence). The CDR3 contains 16 residues. DNA for the CDR3: TGTGCCAGCAGCTCGGCCCTGAGGGGGCAGGCAGATACGCAGTATTTT. This codes for CASSSALRGQADTQYF.

This chain joins TRBV13 and TRBJ2-2; D is possibly TRBD1 (5 bases). This CDR3 has 15 residues. Trimming removed 2 bases from V and 2 bases from J, with 9 bases in between. Germline CDR1 PRHDT, CDR2 FYEKMQ (reference sequence). This CDR3 is CASSLRTRNTGELFF. The CDR3 DNA is TGTGCCAGCAGCTTACGGACACGTAACACCGGGGAGCTGTTTTTT.

This chain joins TRBV7-2 and TRBJ1-4; D may be TRBD1 (5 bases). V lost 0 bases and J 1 base, leaving 6 bases between the germline ends. This CDR3 has 15 residues. The germline V gene has CDR1 SGHTA and CDR2 FQGNSA. CDR3 DNA: TGTGCCAGCAGCTTAGCGGGGGGAACTAATGAAAAACTGTTTTTT. It codes for CASSLAGGTNEKLFF. Drawing the rest from reference TRBV7-2 and TRBJ1-4, the complete variable domain is GAGVSQSPSNKVTEKGKDVELRCDPISGHTALYWYRQSLGQGLEFLIYFQGNSAPDKSGLPSDRFSAERTGGSVSTLTIQRTQQEDSAVYLCASSLAGGTNEKLFFGSGTQLSVL.

The chain has TRBV5-6 and TRBJ2-3, with no clear D. V lost 4 bases and J 0 bases, leaving 6 bases between the germline ends. This CDR3 is built from 13 residues. From germline, CDR1 is SGHDT and CDR2 YYEEEE. The CDR3 region has the DNA TGTGCCAGCAGCCCCTATAGCACAGATACGCAGTATTTT. Its protein is CASSPYSTDTQYF.

The chain combines TRBV11-3 with TRBJ1-6; tentative D call: TRBD1 (6 bases). The germline CDR1 and CDR2 sequences are SGHNT and YENEEA. This CDR3 has 13 residues. Trimming removed 6 bases at V and 12 bases at J, with 15 bases between. In DNA, the CDR3 is TGTGCCAGCAGTCTCGGGACACAGCAACCCCTCCACTTT. Translated: CASSLGTQQPLHF.

The chain employs TRBV29-1 and TRBJ2-3, with D unclear. This CDR3 contains 13 residues. CDR1 and CDR2 (germline): SQVTM, ANQGSEA. V lost 5 bases and J 0 bases, leaving 9 bases between the germline ends. The CDR3 is CSVMTFSTDTQYF. Here the CDR3 DNA reads TGCAGCGTTATGACATTTAGCACAGATACGCAGTATTTT.

The chain joins TRBV5-4 to TRBJ2-6, with 15 bases fitting TRBD2. J was trimmed by 2 bases and V by 4 bases; bases with no gene match: 7. CDR1 and CDR2 from the germline V gene are SGHNT and YYREEE (reference sequence). There are 19 residues in the CDR3. The CDR3 nucleotides are TGTGCCAGCAGCGCCGGACTAGCGGGAGGGCGGCCTGGGGCCAACGTCCTGACTTTC. Translating it yields CASSAGLAGGRPGANVLTF.

The chain joins TRBV7-8 to TRBJ1-1; TRBD1 aligns across 8 bases. The CDR3 has 14 amino acids. Losses at the gene ends were 1 base for V and 3 bases for J; bases not matched to a gene: 1. Germline V gene lookup returns CDR1 SGHVS and CDR2 FQNEAQ. For the CDR3, the DNA is TGTGCCAGCAGCTTAGGGGACAGGTACACTGAAGCTTTCTTT. Its translation is CASSLGDRYTEAFF.

In this sample, this clone turned up many times. The chain has TRBV9 and TRBJ2-1, with unresolved D. The CDR3 totals 11 residues. Trimming removed 3 bases from V and 15 bases from J, with 13 bases in between. Germline-derived CDR1 and CDR2 are SGDLS and YYNGEE. The CDR3 sequence: CASSAPGLLFF. The DNA of the CDR3 is TGTGCCAGCAGCGCCCCGGGTCTTCTGTTCTTC.

The V call is TRBV19, the J call TRBJ2-5, with 7 positions matching TRBD1. This CDR3 comprises 16 residues. Germline loops: CDR1 LNHDA, CDR2 SQIVND (reference sequence). Trimming cost V 4 bases and J 1 base; bases outside gene matches: 9. Here the CDR3 DNA reads TGTGCCAGTAGTAGACAGGGTGGAACCCCCCAAGAGACCCAGTACTTC. Translated, it gives CASSRQGGTPQETQYF.

The CDR3 protein is CASSSGTANQPQHF. As DNA, the CDR3 is TGTGCCAGCAGCTCCGGGACAGCGAATCAGCCCCAGCATTTT. The chain couples TRBV9 to TRBJ1-5; TRBD1 matches at 7 bases. Germline trimming cut 4 bases from V and 4 bases from J; bases unmatched to any gene: 5. The CDR3 consists of 14 residues. Per the germline V gene, CDR1 is SGDLS and CDR2 is YYNGEE.

J is TRBJ2-6 and V is TRBV4-1; 14 positions match TRBD2. Per germline, CDR1 MGHRA and CDR2 YSYEKL. CDR3 length: 19 amino acids. V was clipped by 4 bases and J by 4 bases; unmatched bases: 9. The CDR3, as DNA: TGCGCCAGCAGCCGGGCCGGGACTAGCGGGGGAACGGGGGCCAACGTCCTGACTTTC. It codes for CASSRAGTSGGTGANVLTF.

J is TRBJ2-3 and V is TRBV5-1, with 9 bases fitting TRBD2. Germline V gene sequence: CDR1 SGHRS, CDR2 YFSETQ. The ends lost 4 bases at V and 0 bases at J; junction bases unmatched: 3. This CDR3 region has 15 residues. The CDR3 DNA is TGCGCCAGCAGCAGGACTAGCGCTAGCACAGATACGCAGTATTTT. Its protein is CASSRTSASTDTQYF. The full variable domain, completed using reference TRBV5-1 and TRBJ2-3, is KAGVTQTPRYLIKTRGQQVTLSCSPISGHRSVSWYQQTPGQGLQFLFEYFSETQRNKGNFPGRFSGRQFSNSRSEMNVSTLELGDSALYLCASSRTSASTDTQYFGPGTRLTVL.

Written as DNA, the CDR3 is TGTGCCAGCAAGGGACTAGCGACTAGCACAGATACGCAGTATTTT. Its protein is CASKGLATSTDTQYF. The chain couples TRBV7-9 to TRBJ2-3; 10 bases line up with TRBD2. V dropped 7 bases and J dropped 0; count of bases not matched to a gene: 4. Germline assignment: CDR1 SEHNR and CDR2 FQNEAQ (reference sequence). The CDR3 is 15 residues long.